This paragraph covers one T cell receptor (beta chain) sequence. CD8+ and CD4+ T cells from blood underwent TCR beta sequencing. These data are taken from a study of CD8 T cells in Susac syndrome. Study context: There were 5 or 6 sequenced Susac syndrome patients with active disease and about eight in remission. Patients with Susac syndrome were therapy-naive, on corticosteroids, or on intravenous immunoglobulin alone at blood draw.

The RNA, roughly 0.45 to 1 ug, was put through reverse transcription using random hexamers. Amplification of TCR beta CDR3 across 54 Vbeta and 13 Jbeta was performed with immunoSEQ multiplex PCR. Via MiXCR, TCRdb re-called the immunoSEQ multiplex PCR reads, giving one row per CDR3 protein. The sample carries about 180,000 distinct CDR3 sequences, 90% to 95% recorded once. The CDR3 is 17 amino acids. Germline V gene lookup returns CDR1 LNHDA and CDR2 SQIVND (reference sequence). With 4 bases clipped from V and 5 bases from J, the junction kept 11 bases outside the gene matches. This sequence joins TRBV19 and TRBJ2-5; 12 bases line up with TRBD1. The source is a human donor with Susac syndrome. Source material: CD4+ T cells from PBMCs. CDR3 sequence: CASSTPAGDRGLETQYF. The CDR3 nucleotides are TGTGCCAGTAGTACTCCTGCCGGGGACAGGGGGCTCGAGACCCAGTACTTC.